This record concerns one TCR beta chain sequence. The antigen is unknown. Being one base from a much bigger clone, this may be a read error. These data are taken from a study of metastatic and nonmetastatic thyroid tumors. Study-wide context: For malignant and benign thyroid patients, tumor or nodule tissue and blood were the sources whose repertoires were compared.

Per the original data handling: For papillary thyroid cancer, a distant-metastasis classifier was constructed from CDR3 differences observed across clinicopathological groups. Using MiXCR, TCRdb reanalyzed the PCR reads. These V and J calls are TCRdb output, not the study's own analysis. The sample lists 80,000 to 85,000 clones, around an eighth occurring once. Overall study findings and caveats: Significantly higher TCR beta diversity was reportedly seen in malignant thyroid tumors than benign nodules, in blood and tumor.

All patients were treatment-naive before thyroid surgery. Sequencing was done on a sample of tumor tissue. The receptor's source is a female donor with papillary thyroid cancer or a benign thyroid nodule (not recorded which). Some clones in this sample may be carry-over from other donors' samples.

The CDR3 loop is CASSGPGQATHTQYF. As DNA, the CDR3 is TGCGCCAGCAGCGGTCCGGGACAGGCCACACATACGCAGTATTTT. The chain links TRBV5-1 to TRBJ2-3; TRBD1 aligns across 8 bases. The CDR3 length is 15 residues. Germline-derived CDR1 and CDR2 are SGHRS and YFSETQ.